Below, one T cell receptor (beta chain) is given with its context. What it binds is not known. The data were obtained in a study of PD-1 blockade in classical Hodgkin lymphoma. Whole-study findings and limits: Compared with baseline, CD4+ but not CD8+ TCR diversity had risen significantly by C4D1. Baseline TCR diversity was reportedly lower in newly diagnosed patients than healthy donors. Prior to therapy, complete responders displayed diversity much like that of newly diagnosed patients.

Time point of the sample: cycle 4 day 1 (C4D1), after less than seven weeks of nivolumab. All patients relapsed after autologous stem cell transplantation, and brentuximab vedotin exposure varied. Patients showed best responses of complete response, partial response or progressive disease. The germline gives CDR1 LNHDA, CDR2 SQIVND (reference sequence). The CDR3 totals 14 residues. Trimming removed 7 bases from V and 1 base from J, with 8 bases in between. Clones were read by immunoSEQ multiplex PCR, and TCRdb kept only the in-frame ones, dropping some. The sample yields 57,000 or so clones, around 90% seen once.

The receptor's source is a human donor with classical Hodgkin lymphoma. The chain carries TRBV19 and TRBJ2-6; D is unclear. This sample comprised peripheral blood mononuclear cells (PBMCs), obtained before the fourth cycle of nivolumab. The CDR3 protein is CASKGGSGANVLTF. CDR3 sequence (DNA): TGTGCCAGTAAGGGTGGGTCTGGGGCCAACGTCCTGACTTTC. Full variable domain (missing parts from reference TRBV19 and TRBJ2-6): DGGITQSPKYLFRKEGQNVTLSCEQNLNHDAMYWYRQDPGQGLRLIYYSQIVNDFQKGDIAEGYSVSREKKESFPLTVTSAQKNPTAFYLCASKGGSGANVLTFGAGSRLTVL.